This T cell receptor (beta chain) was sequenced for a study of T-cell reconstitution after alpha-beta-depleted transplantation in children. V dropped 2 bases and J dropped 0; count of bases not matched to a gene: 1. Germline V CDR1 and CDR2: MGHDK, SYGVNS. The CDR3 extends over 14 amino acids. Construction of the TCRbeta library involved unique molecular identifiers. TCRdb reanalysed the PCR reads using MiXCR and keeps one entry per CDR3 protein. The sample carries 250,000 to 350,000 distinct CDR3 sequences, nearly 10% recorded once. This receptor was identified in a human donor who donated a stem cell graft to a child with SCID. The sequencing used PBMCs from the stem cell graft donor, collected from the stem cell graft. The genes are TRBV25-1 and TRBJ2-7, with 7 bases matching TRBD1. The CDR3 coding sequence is TGTGCCAGCAGTGAAGGGACAGCCTCCTACGAGCAGTACTTC. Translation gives CASSEGTASYEQYF.